This T cell receptor (beta chain) originates from a study of neoadjuvant anti-PD-1 for oral cavity cancer. In the study overall: Around day 43, patients without progression received a fourth nivolumab dose before surgery. Findings and caveats of the study: TCR analyses covered only three patients per response group.

The V gene lost 2 bases and the J gene lost 0 bases, with 14 bases spanning the gap. Germline loops: CDR1 SGHVS, CDR2 FNYEAQ. CDR3 length: 18 amino acids. Time point of the sample: after neoadjuvant nivolumab, at surgical resection. Patients were newly diagnosed with stage II-IVA oral cavity squamous cell carcinoma without prior systemic or radiation treatment. This clone appeared a few times. Its antigen is not identified. Measured with immunoSEQ multiplex PCR; TCRdb has only the in-frame clones, and not every one. The sample includes 37,000 or so clones, roughly 35% of them seen just once. The genes are TRBV7-6 and TRBJ2-6; D may match TRBD1 or TRBD2 (5 bases each). The starting material was tumor tissue, obtained after nivolumab (anti-PD-1) treatment. The source is a person aged 35-79 years with oral cavity squamous cell carcinoma. CDR3: CASSLLGTASSGANVLTF. DNA for the CDR3: TGTGCCAGCAGCTTACTCGGGACGGCCAGCTCTGGGGCCAACGTCCTGACTTTC. The full variable domain, its missing parts supplied by reference TRBV7-6 and TRBJ2-6, is GAGVSQSPRYKVTKRGQDVALRCDPISGHVSLYWYRQALGQGPEFLTYFNYEAQQDKSGLPNDRFSAERPEGSISTLTIQRTEQRDSAMYRCASSLLGTASSGANVLTFGAGSRLTVL.